One sample yielded the 8 T cell receptor beta chains listed below, sequenced in a study of regulatory T cells in long-lasting Graves disease. Indicated time point: newly diagnosed GD, antithyroid drugs for less than 3 months. PBMCs were the source of the RNA used for TCR sequencing. Building the TCR beta libraries relied on iRepertoire HTBI primers, and CDR3 regions underwent Arm-PCR. TCRdb reanalysed the multiplex PCR reads using MiXCR and keeps one entry per CDR3 protein. The sample lists some 200,000 distinct CDR3 sequences, approximately 19% occurring once. The data were also submitted as part of a second study, on T cells in Graves' hyperthyroidism and ophthalmopathy.

Sequences were derived from peripheral blood mononuclear cells (PBMCs), sampled at new diagnosis, from a patient treated with antithyroid drugs. The receptors come from a woman younger than 45 with Graves disease.

J is TRBJ2-1 and V is TRBV11-2, with D perhaps matching TRBD2 (6 bases). The CDR3 is made up of 13 amino acids. In germline, CDR1 is SGHAT, CDR2 FQNNGV. Trimming pared 3 bases from V and 11 bases from J, leaving 14 bases between. This CDR3 is CASSFAGGAQQFF. Written as DNA, the CDR3 is TGTGCCAGCAGCTTCGCCGGCGGGGCGCAGCAGTTCTTC.

Ten or more counts support this clonotype. V is TRBV19 and J is TRBJ1-1; D unclear. Germline V gene lookup returns CDR1 LNHDA and CDR2 SQIVND (reference sequence). V lost 4 bases to trimming and J lost 3 bases, with 12 bases between them. The CDR3 covers 14 residues. The CDR3 is CASSTMEAHTEAFF. The CDR3 bases are TGTGCCAGTAGTACGATGGAGGCCCACACTGAAGCTTTCTTT. The full variable domain, in which reference TRBV19 and TRBJ1-1 provide the parts outside the CDR3, is DGGITQSPKYLFRKEGQNVTLSCEQNLNHDAMYWYRQDPGQGLRLIYYSQIVNDFQKGDIAEGYSVSREKKESFPLTVTSAQKNPTAFYLCASSTMEAHTEAFFGQGTRLTVV.

This clonotype came up many times. The chain carries TRBV18 and TRBJ2-5; weak D call: TRBD1 (5 bases). This CDR3 is built from 14 residues. V lost 4 bases and J lost 1, with 10 bases in between. Looked up from germline, CDR1 is KGHSH and CDR2 is LQKENI. CDR3 in DNA: TGTGCCAGCTCACGCCAGACAGCCCAAGAGACCCAGTACTTC. Its protein product is CASSRQTAQETQYF. The full variable domain, with the rest looked up from reference TRBV18 and TRBJ2-5, is NAGVMQNPRHLVRRRGQEARLRCSPMKGHSHVYWYRQLPEEGLKFMVYLQKENIIDESGMPKERFSAEFPKEGPSILRIQQVVRGDSAAYFCASSRQTAQETQYFGPGTRLLVL.

This clonotype was seen a handful of times. The chain links TRBV5-4 to TRBJ2-2, with D possibly TRBD1 on 6 matching bases. V was trimmed by 4 bases and J by 0 bases, leaving 10 bases between them. In germline, CDR1 is SGHNT, CDR2 YYREEE (reference sequence). The CDR3 extends over 15 amino acids. CDR3 region: CASSEHRANTGELFF. Written as DNA, the CDR3 is TGTGCCAGCAGCGAACACAGGGCGAACACCGGGGAGCTGTTTTTT.

This clonotype was seen repeatedly, ten times or more. The chain joins TRBV19 to TRBJ1-5; TRBD1 might be the D (6 bases). The CDR3 is made up of 19 amino acids. Germline V gene sequence: CDR1 LNHDA, CDR2 SQIVND (reference sequence). Trimming pared 6 bases from V and 2 bases from J, leaving 26 bases between. CDR3 DNA sequence: TGTGCCAGTAGCCTACCTCCCCCAGGACAGAGAAAACGCAATCAGCCCCAGCATTTT. Translating gives CASSLPPPGQRKRNQPQHF.

The chain joins TRBV11-2 to TRBJ2-1; TRBD2 agrees at 11 bases. Germline V gene data show CDR1 as SGHAT and CDR2 as FQNNGV. The CDR3 consists of 17 residues. V lost 3 bases and J lost 0; bases outside the gene matches: 4. The CDR3 DNA reads TGTGCCAGCAGCTTCCTAGCGGGGGGATCCTCCTACAATGAGCAGTTCTTC. Translating gives CASSFLAGGSSYNEQFF.

This chain joins TRBV14 and TRBJ2-5; D not certain. The V end lost 0 bases, the J end lost 4 bases, and 12 bases lay between the germline ends. There are 15 residues in the CDR3. The germline V gene has CDR1 SGHDN and CDR2 FVKESK. The CDR3 bases are TGTGCCAGCAGCCAAGATCAAGGATCAGGAGAGACCCAGTACTTC. This sequence encodes CASSQDQGSGETQYF.

This clonotype was counted ten times or more. V and J are TRBV3-1 and TRBJ2-7, with 10 bases aligning to TRBD2. The CDR3 is 17 residues long. V dropped 3 bases and J dropped 5; count of bases not matched to a gene: 13. Per the germline V gene, CDR1 is LGHDT and CDR2 is YNNKEL (reference sequence). The chain's CDR3 is CASSHDPLTSGTDEQYF. The CDR3 coding sequence is TGTGCCAGCAGCCATGATCCCCTCACTAGCGGGACGGACGAGCAGTACTTC.